The table lists the clone carrying this T cell receptor (beta chain) with a few counts. Primers used in a second PCR of about 7 to 11 cycles were a sample-barcoded 5' primer and a J-beta primer mix. TCRdb reprocessed the 5' RACE reads via MiXCR and lists one record per CDR3 protein. The sample has about 540,000 distinct CDR3 sequences; about 24% are singletons. Germline loops: CDR1 LGHDT, CDR2 YNNKEL (reference sequence). V was pared by 2 bases and J by 1 base, with 14 bases between. This CDR3 has 16 residues. These data are taken from a study of blood T cells in healthy people across ages. The data also belong to a second study, concerning T cells of mothers and their children.

The sequence came from a boy younger than 18 in good health. Source material: blood. This sequence joins TRBV3-1 and TRBJ1-2, with D perhaps matching TRBD1 (5 bases). The CDR3, as DNA: TGTGCCAGCAGCCAAATGAGGGGATCCGGTAACTATGGCTACACCTTC. Protein sequence: CASSQMRGSGNYGYTF.